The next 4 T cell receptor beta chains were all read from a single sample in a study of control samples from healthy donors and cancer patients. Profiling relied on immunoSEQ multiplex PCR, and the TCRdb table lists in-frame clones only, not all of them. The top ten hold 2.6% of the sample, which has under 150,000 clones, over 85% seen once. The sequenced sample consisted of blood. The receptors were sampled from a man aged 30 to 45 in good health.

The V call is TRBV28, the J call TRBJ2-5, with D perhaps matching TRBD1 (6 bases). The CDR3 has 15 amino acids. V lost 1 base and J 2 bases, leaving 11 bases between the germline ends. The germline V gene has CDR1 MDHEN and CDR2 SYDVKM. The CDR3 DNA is TGTGCCAGCAGTTTATCCCAGACAGGACAAGAGACCCAGTACTTC. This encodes CASSLSQTGQETQYF.

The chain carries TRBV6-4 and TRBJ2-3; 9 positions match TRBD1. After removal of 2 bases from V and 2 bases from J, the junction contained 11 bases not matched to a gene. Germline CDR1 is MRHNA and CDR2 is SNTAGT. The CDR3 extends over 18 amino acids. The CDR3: CASSDRPGQGLPTDTQYF. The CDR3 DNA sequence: TGTGCCAGCAGTGACCGACCGGGACAGGGCCTCCCCACAGATACGCAGTATTTT.

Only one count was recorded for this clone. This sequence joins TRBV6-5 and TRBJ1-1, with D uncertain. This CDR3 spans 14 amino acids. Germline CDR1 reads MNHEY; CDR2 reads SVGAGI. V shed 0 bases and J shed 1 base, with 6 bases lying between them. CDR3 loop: CASSYSFGNTEAFF. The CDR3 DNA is TGTGCCAGCAGTTACTCTTTCGGGAACACTGAAGCTTTCTTT.

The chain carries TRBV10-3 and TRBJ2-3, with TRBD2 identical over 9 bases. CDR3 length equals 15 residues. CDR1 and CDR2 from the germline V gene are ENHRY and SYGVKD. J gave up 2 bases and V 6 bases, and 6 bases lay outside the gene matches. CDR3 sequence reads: CAIRGTSPDTDTQYF. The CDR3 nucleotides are TGTGCCATCAGGGGGACTAGCCCGGACACAGATACGCAGTATTTT.